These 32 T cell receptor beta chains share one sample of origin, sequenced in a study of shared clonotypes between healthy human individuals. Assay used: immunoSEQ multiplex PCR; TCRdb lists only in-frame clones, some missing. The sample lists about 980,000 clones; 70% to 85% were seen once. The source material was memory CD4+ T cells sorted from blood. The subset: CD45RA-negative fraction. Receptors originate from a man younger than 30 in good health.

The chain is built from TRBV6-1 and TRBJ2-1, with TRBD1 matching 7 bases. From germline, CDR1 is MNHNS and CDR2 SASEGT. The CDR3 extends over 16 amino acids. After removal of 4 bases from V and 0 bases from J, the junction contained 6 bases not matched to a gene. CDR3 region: CASSGSWDSSYNEQFF. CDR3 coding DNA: TGTGCCAGCAGTGGGAGCTGGGACAGCTCCTACAATGAGCAGTTCTTC.

The CDR3 DNA sequence: TGTGCCAGCAAGACTCCAAAGGCGGGGGAGCTGTTTTTT. Encoded protein: CASKTPKAGELFF. The chain links TRBV7-2 to TRBJ2-2, with D unresolved. There are 13 residues in the CDR3. Germline lookup yields CDR1 SGHTA and CDR2 FQGNSA. V was clipped by 7 bases and J by 8 bases, with 14 bases between them.

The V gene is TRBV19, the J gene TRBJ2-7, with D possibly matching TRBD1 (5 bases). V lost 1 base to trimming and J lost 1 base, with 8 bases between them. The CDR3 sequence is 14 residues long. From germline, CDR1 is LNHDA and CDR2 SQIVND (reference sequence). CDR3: CASSIGRGSYEQYF. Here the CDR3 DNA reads TGTGCCAGTAGTATAGGAAGGGGATCCTACGAGCAGTACTTC. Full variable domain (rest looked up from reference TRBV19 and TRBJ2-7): DGGITQSPKYLFRKEGQNVTLSCEQNLNHDAMYWYRQDPGQGLRLIYYSQIVNDFQKGDIAEGYSVSREKKESFPLTVTSAQKNPTAFYLCASSIGRGSYEQYFGPGTRLTVT.

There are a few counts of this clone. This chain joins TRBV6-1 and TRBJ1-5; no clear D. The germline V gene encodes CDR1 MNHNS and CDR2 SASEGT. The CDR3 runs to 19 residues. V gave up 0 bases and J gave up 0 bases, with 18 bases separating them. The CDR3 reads CASSEALRQRNHSNQPQHF. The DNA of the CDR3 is TGTGCCAGCAGTGAAGCGCTTCGTCAGAGGAACCATAGCAATCAGCCCCAGCATTTT.

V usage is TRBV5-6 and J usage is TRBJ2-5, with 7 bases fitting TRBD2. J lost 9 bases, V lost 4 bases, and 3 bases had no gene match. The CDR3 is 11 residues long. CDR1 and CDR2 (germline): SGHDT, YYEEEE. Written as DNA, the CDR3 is TGTGCCAGCAGCCTGGCGGGGGCCCAGTACTTC. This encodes CASSLAGAQYF.

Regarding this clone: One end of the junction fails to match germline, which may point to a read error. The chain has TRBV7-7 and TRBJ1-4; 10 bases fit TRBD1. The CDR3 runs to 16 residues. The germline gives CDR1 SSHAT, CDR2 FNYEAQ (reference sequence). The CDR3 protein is CASSSPTGGINEKLFF. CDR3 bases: TGTGCTAGCAGCTCCCCGACAGGGGGCATTAATGAAAAACTGTTTTTT.

CDR3 loop: CASSFYGSNSNQPQHF. The CDR3 bases are TGTGCCAGCAGCTTTTATGGGTCGAATAGCAATCAGCCCCAGCATTTT. The chain is built from TRBV7-2 and TRBJ1-5; D remains ambiguous. Trimming took off 3 bases at V and 0 bases at J, with 12 bases between the two ends. CDR1 and CDR2 from the germline V gene are SGHTA and FQGNSA. The CDR3 contains 16 residues.

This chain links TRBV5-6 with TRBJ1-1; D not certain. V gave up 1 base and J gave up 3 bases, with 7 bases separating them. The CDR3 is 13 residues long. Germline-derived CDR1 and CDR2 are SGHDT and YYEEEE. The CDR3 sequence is CASSLFSDTEAFF. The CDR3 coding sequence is TGTGCCAGCAGCTTGTTCTCTGACACTGAAGCTTTCTTT.

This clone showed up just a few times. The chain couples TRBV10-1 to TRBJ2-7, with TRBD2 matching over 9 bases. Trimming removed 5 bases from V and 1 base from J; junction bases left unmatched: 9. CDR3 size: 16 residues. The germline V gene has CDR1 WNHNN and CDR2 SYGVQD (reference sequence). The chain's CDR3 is CASSPRLAVYSYEQYF. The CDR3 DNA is TGCGCCAGCAGTCCTCGACTAGCGGTCTATTCCTACGAGCAGTACTTC.

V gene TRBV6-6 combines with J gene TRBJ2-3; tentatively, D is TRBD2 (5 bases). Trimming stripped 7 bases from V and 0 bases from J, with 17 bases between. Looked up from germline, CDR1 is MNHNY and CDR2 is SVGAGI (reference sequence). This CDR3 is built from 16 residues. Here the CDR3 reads CASTYVRVSSTDTQYF. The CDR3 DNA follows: TGTGCCAGCACCTACGTGCGGGTTTCTAGCACAGATACGCAGTATTTT.

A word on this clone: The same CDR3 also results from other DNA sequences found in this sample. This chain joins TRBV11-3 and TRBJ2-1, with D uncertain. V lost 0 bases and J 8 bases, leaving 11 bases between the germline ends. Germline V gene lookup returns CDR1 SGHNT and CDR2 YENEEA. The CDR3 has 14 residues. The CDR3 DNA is TGTGCCAGCAGCTTAGACCGGGTCACCCATGAGCAGTTCTTC. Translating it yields CASSLDRVTHEQFF.

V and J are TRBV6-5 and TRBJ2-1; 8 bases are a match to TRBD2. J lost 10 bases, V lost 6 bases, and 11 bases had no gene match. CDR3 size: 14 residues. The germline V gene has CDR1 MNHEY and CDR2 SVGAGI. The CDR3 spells CASRLAGGTLEQFF. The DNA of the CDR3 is TGTGCCAGCAGACTGGCGGGGGGAACCTTGGAGCAGTTCTTC.

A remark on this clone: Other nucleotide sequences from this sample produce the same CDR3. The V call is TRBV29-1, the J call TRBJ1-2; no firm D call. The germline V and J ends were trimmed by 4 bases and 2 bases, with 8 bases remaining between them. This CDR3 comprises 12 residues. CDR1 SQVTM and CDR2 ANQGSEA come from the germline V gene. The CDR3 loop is CSVATGNYGYTF. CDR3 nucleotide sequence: TGCAGCGTTGCAACGGGGAACTATGGCTACACCTTC. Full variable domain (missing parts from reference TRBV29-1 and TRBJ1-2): SAVISQKPSRDICQRGTSLTIQCQVDSQVTMMFWYRQQPGQSLTLIATANQGSEATYESGFVIDKFPISRPNLTFSTLTVSNMSPEDSSIYLCSVATGNYGYTFGSGTRLTVV.

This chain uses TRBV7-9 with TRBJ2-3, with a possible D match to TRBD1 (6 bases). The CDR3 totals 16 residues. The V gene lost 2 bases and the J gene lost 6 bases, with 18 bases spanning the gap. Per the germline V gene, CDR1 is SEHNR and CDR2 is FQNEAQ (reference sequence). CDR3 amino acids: CASSLFSWSQGDTQYF. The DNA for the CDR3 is TGTGCCAGCAGCTTATTTTCTTGGAGCCAGGGGGATACGCAGTATTTT. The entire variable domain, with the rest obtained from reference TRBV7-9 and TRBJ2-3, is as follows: DTGVSQNPRHKITKRGQNVTFRCDPISEHNRLYWYRQTLGQGPEFLTYFQNEAQLEKSRLLSDRFSAERPKGSFSTLEIQRTEQGDSAMYLCASSLFSWSQGDTQYFGPGTRLTVL.

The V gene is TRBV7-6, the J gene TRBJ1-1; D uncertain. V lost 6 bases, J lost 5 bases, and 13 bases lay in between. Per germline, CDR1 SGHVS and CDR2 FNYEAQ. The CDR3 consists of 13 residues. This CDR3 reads CASRPYLGTEAFF. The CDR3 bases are TGTGCCAGCAGGCCTTACTTGGGAACTGAAGCTTTCTTT.

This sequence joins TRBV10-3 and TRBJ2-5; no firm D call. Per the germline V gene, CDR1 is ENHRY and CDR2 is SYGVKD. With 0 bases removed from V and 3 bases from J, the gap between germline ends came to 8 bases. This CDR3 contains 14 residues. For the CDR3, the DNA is TGTGCCATCAGTGAGTCGGGCCATGAAGAGACCCAGTACTTC. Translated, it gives CAISESGHEETQYF.

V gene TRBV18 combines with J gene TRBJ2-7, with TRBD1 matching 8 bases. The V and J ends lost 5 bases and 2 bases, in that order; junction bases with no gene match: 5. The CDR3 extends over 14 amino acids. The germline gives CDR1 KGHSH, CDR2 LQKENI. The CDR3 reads CASSGTGLPYEQYF. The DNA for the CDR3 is TGTGCCAGCTCAGGGACAGGATTACCCTACGAGCAGTACTTC.

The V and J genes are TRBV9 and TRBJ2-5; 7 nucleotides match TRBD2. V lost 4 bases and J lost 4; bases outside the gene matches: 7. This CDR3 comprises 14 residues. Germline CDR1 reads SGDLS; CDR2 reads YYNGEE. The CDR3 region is CASSLWGEGETQYF. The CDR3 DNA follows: TGTGCCAGCAGCCTCTGGGGGGAGGGAGAGACCCAGTACTTC.

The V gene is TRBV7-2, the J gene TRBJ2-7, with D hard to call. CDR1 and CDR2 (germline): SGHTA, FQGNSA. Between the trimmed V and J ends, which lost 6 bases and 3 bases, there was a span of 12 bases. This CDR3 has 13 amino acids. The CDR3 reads CASSYPLHYEQYF. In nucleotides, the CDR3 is TGTGCCAGCAGTTACCCTCTCCACTACGAGCAGTACTTC.

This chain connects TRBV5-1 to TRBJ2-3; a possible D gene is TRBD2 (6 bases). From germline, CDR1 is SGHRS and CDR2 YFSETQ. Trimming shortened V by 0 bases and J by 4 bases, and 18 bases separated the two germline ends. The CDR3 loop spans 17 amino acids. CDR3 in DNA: TGCGCCAGCAGCTTGGAAGGCCGTGTTTGGGGGGCAGATACGCAGTATTTT. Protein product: CASSLEGRVWGADTQYF.

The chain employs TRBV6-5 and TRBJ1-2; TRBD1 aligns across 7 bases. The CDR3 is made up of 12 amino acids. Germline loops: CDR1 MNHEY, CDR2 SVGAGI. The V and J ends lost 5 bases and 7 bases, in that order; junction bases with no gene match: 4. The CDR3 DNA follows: TGTGCCAGCAGTAATACAGGGGCTGGCTACACCTTC. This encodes CASSNTGAGYTF.

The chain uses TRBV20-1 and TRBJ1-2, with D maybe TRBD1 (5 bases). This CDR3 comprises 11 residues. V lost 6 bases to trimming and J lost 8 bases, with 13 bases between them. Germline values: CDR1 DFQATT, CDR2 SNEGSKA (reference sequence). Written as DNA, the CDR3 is TGCAGTGCCCCTAAGCAGGGAGGCTACACCTTC. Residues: CSAPKQGGYTF.

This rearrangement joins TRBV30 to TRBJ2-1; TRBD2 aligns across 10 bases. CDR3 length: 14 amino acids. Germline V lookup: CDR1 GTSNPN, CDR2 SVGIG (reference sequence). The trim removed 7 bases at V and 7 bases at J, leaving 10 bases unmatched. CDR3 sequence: CASSGAGGLNEQFF. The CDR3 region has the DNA TGTGCCTCTTCGGGAGCGGGGGGGCTAAATGAGCAGTTCTTC.

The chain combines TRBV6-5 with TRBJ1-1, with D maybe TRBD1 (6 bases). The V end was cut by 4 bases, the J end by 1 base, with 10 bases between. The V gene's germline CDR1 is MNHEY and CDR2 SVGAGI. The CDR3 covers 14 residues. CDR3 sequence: CASSWGGPNTEAFF. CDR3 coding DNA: TGTGCCAGCAGTTGGGGGGGCCCGAACACTGAAGCTTTCTTT.

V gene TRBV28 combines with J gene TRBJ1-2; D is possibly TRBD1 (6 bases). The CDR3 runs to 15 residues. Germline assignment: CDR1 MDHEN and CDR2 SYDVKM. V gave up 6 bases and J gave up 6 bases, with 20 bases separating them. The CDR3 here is CASSPPFGGLDGYTF. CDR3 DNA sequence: TGTGCCAGCAGCCCACCTTTCGGGGGGCTCGATGGCTACACCTTC.

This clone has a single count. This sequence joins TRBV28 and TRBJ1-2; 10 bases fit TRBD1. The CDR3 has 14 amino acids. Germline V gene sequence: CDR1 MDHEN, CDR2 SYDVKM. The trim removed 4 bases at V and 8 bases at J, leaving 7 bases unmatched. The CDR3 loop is CASSSPGQGTGYTF. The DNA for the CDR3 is TGTGCCAGCAGTTCCCCGGGACAGGGGACCGGCTACACCTTC.

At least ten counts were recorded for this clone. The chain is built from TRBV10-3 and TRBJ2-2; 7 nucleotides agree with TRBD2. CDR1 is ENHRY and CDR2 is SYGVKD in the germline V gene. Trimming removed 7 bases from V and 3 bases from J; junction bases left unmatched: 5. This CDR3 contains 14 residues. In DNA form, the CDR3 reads TGTGCCATCACGGCGGGAGATTACACCGGGGAGCTGTTTTTT. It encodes CAITAGDYTGELFF.

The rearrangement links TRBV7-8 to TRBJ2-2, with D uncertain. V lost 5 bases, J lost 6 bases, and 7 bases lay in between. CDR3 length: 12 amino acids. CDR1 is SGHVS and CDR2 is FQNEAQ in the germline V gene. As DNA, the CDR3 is TGTGCCAGCAGCCCTTATGCCGGGGAGCTGTTTTTT. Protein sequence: CASSPYAGELFF.

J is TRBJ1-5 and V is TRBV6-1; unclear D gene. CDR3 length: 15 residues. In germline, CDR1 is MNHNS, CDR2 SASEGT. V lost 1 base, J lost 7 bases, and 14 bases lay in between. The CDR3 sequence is CASSEEGPFGQPQHF. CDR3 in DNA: TGTGCCAGCAGTGAAGAGGGCCCCTTTGGCCAGCCCCAGCATTTT.

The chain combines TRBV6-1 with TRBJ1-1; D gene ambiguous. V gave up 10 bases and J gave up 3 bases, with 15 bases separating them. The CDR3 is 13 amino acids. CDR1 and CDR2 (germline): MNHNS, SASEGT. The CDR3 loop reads CAIQTPPYTEAFF. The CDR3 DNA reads TGTGCCATCCAGACCCCCCCGTACACTGAAGCTTTCTTT.

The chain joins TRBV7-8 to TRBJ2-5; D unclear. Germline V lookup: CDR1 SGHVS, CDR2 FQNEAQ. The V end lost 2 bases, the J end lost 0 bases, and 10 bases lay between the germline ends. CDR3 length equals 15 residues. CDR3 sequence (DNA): TGTGCCAGCAGCTTAATCGCAGGCTACCAAGAGACCCAGTACTTC. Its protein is CASSLIAGYQETQYF. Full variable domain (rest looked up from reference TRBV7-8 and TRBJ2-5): GAGVSQSPRYKVAKRGQDVALRCDPISGHVSLFWYQQALGQGPEFLTYFQNEAQLDKSGLPSDRFFAERPEGSVSTLKIQRTQQEDSAVYLCASSLIAGYQETQYFGPGTRLLVL.

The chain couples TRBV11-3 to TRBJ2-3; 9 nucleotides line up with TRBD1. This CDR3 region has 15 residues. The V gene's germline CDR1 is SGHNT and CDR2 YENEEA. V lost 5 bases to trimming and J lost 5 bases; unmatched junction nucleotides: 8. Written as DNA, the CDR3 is TGTGCCAGCAGCACCGGGACAGGGTATAGAGATACGCAGTATTTT. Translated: CASSTGTGYRDTQYF.